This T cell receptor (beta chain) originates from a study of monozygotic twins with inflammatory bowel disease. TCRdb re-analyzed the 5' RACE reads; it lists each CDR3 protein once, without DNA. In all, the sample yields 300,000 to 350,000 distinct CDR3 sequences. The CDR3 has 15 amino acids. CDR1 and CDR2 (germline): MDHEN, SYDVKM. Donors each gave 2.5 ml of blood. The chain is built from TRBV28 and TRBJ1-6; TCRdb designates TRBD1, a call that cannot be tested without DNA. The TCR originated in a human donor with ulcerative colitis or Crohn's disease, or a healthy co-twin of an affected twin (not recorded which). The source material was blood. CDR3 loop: CASSLPTVPNSPLHF.